This entry lists 28 T cell receptor beta chains sequenced from one sample in a study of technical replicates of blood from four donors. Repertoires were generated with immunoSEQ multiplex PCR, while TCRdb's copy carries only in-frame clones and drops some. This sample has under 55,000 clones, with 95% to 96% found just once. The sample was T cells isolated from PBMCs. The receptors were gathered from a human donor in good health.

The J gene is TRBJ2-2, the V gene TRBV7-8; maybe TRBD1 (6 bases). The CDR3 loop spans 15 amino acids. The V gene's germline CDR1 is SGHVS and CDR2 FQNEAQ. V was cut by 5 bases and J by 2 bases, with 12 bases left in between. The CDR3 protein is CASSPFGTNTGELFF. For the CDR3, the DNA is TGTGCCAGCAGCCCCTTCGGGACAAACACCGGGGAGCTGTTTTTT. The whole variable domain, filled in from reference TRBV7-8 and TRBJ2-2, reads GAGVSQSPRYKVAKRGQDVALRCDPISGHVSLFWYQQALGQGPEFLTYFQNEAQLDKSGLPSDRFFAERPEGSVSTLKIQRTQQEDSAVYLCASSPFGTNTGELFFGEGSRLTVL.

V and J are TRBV29-1 and TRBJ2-5; 10 bases match TRBD2. In germline, CDR1 is SQVTM, CDR2 ANQGSEA. CDR3 length: 13 residues. J was trimmed by 5 bases and V by 6 bases; bases with no gene match: 6. The CDR3 sequence is CSVGLAGDETQYF. DNA for the CDR3: TGCAGCGTGGGTCTAGCGGGAGACGAGACCCAGTACTTC. The full variable domain, rest sourced from reference TRBV29-1 and TRBJ2-5, is SAVISQKPSRDICQRGTSLTIQCQVDSQVTMMFWYRQQPGQSLTLIATANQGSEATYESGFVIDKFPISRPNLTFSTLTVSNMSPEDSSIYLCSVGLAGDETQYFGPGTRLLVL.

The chain is built from TRBV4-3 and TRBJ1-3, with D uncertain. With 0 bases removed from V and 9 bases from J, the gap between germline ends came to 9 bases. The V gene's germline CDR1 is LGHNA and CDR2 YSLEER. There are 13 residues in the CDR3. CDR3 DNA: TGCGCCAGCAGCCAAGATCGACACTCCACCATATATTTT. Translation: CASSQDRHSTIYF.

The chain links TRBV18 to TRBJ1-1; D might be TRBD1 (5 bases). The CDR3 length is 13 residues. The V end lost 3 bases, the J end lost 1 base, and 6 bases lay between the germline ends. Per the germline V gene, CDR1 is KGHSH and CDR2 is LQKENI. Written as DNA, the CDR3 is TGTGCCAGCTCACCGGGGGGGAACACTGAAGCTTTCTTT. Amino acids: CASSPGGNTEAFF.

The V and J genes are TRBV2 and TRBJ1-2; D not certain. The V and J ends lost 2 bases and 6 bases respectively, with 13 bases between them. Germline CDR1 and CDR2: SNHLY and FYNNEI. The CDR3 runs 14 residues. The CDR3 DNA reads TGTGCCAGCAGTGAAATTCACCCACCGGATGGCTACACCTTC. This codes for CASSEIHPPDGYTF. The variable domain in full, completed from reference TRBV2 and TRBJ1-2, reads EPEVTQTPSHQVTQMGQEVILRCVPISNHLYFYWYRQILGQKVEFLVSFYNNEISEKSEIFDDQFSVERPDGSNFTLKIRSTKLEDSAMYFCASSEIHPPDGYTFGSGTRLTVV.

The V gene is TRBV5-4, the J gene TRBJ2-5; D perhaps matches TRBD2 (7 bases). CDR3 size: 15 residues. The germline CDR1 and CDR2 sequences are SGHNT and YYREEE (reference sequence). Deletions cut 4 bases from V and 1 base from J, with 14 bases between. CDR3 sequence reads: CASSALGGVQETQYF. Written as DNA, the CDR3 is TGTGCCAGCAGCGCCTTAGGGGGGGTCCAAGAGACCCAGTACTTC.

The chain has TRBV7-9 and TRBJ1-1; no definite D call. The CDR3 is made up of 16 amino acids. V dropped 4 bases and J dropped 1 base, with 16 bases sitting between them. The germline gives CDR1 SEHNR, CDR2 FQNEAQ (reference sequence). CDR3 region: CASSSTDGAPNTEAFF. The CDR3 DNA sequence: TGTGCCAGCAGCTCCACGGATGGAGCTCCGAACACTGAAGCTTTCTTT.

V usage is TRBV2 and J usage is TRBJ1-5, with TRBD1 matching over 9 bases. Unmatched junction bases numbered 4, after V lost 3 bases and J lost 7 bases. This CDR3 has 14 residues. Germline-derived CDR1 and CDR2 are SNHLY and FYNNEI. This CDR3 is CASSDGQGRQPQHF. CDR3 sequence (DNA): TGTGCCAGCAGTGATGGACAGGGGAGGCAGCCCCAGCATTTT. The full variable domain, in which reference TRBV2 and TRBJ1-5 provide the parts outside the CDR3, is EPEVTQTPSHQVTQMGQEVILRCVPISNHLYFYWYRQILGQKVEFLVSFYNNEISEKSEIFDDQFSVERPDGSNFTLKIRSTKLEDSAMYFCASSDGQGRQPQHFGDGTRLSIL.

The chain employs TRBV27 and TRBJ2-5; D is uncertain. Germline CDR1 and CDR2: MNHEY and SMNVEV (reference sequence). V was cut by 3 bases and J by 2 bases, with 7 bases left in between. This CDR3 comprises 13 residues. The CDR3 protein is CASSFSKQETQYF. CDR3 nucleotide sequence: TGTGCCAGCAGTTTTTCAAAACAAGAGACCCAGTACTTC.

The rearrangement joins TRBV28 to TRBJ1-5; 8 nucleotides align to TRBD1. Germline V gene lookup returns CDR1 MDHEN and CDR2 SYDVKM. V lost 4 bases, J lost 6 bases, and 8 bases stayed unmatched. The CDR3 spans 15 residues. CDR3 sequence (DNA): TGTGCCAGCAGTTCCCCGACAGGGGAGGGTCAGCCCCAGCATTTT. Translating it yields CASSSPTGEGQPQHF.

The chain joins TRBV2 to TRBJ1-3; D might be TRBD1 (6 bases). This CDR3 comprises 15 residues. V was cut by 5 bases and J by 0 bases, with 11 bases left in between. CDR1 and CDR2 (germline): SNHLY, FYNNEI. CDR3 bases: TGTGCCAGCAGTCCCGACAGGTTCTCTGGAAACACCATATATTTT. It specifies CASSPDRFSGNTIYF.

The rearrangement links TRBV7-9 to TRBJ1-4; 7 nucleotides agree with TRBD1. Germline loops: CDR1 SEHNR, CDR2 FQNEAQ (reference sequence). Losses at the gene ends were 2 bases for V and 4 bases for J; bases not matched to a gene: 16. There are 19 residues in the CDR3. This CDR3 reads CASSLIPLQGLSINEKLFF. The CDR3 DNA reads as TGTGCCAGCAGCTTAATTCCCTTACAGGGGCTCAGCATTAATGAAAAACTGTTTTTT.

The chain uses TRBV5-8 and TRBJ1-1; possibly TRBD1 for D (5 bases). Germline loops: CDR1 SGHTS, CDR2 YDEGEE. V was cut by 1 base and J by 2 bases, with 12 bases left in between. The CDR3 covers 15 residues. The CDR3 is CASSLYGAHNTEAFF. The DNA for the CDR3 is TGTGCCAGCAGCTTGTATGGGGCTCATAACACTGAAGCTTTCTTT. The full variable domain, rest sourced from reference TRBV5-8 and TRBJ1-1, is EAGVTQSPTHLIKTRGQQATLRCSPISGHTSVYWYQQALGLGLQFLLWYDEGEERNRGNFPPRFSGRQFPNYSSELNVNALELEDSALYLCASSLYGAHNTEAFFGQGTRLTVV.

This rearrangement joins TRBV6-1 to TRBJ2-6; perhaps TRBD1 as D (6 bases). V was pared by 6 bases and J by 0 bases, with 9 bases between. Germline values: CDR1 MNHNS, CDR2 SASEGT. This CDR3 is 15 amino acids long. For the CDR3, the DNA is TGTGCCAGCAGGGACAGTCGCTCTGGGGCCAACGTCCTGACTTTC. Translating gives CASRDSRSGANVLTF.

This clone was counted once. This chain connects TRBV28 to TRBJ2-6; the D is unclear. V was clipped by 6 bases and J by 0 bases, with 9 bases between them. CDR3 size: 15 residues. CDR1 is MDHEN and CDR2 is SYDVKM in the germline V gene. DNA of the CDR3: TGTGCCAGCAGCCTTGACTCCTCTGGGGCCAACGTCCTGACTTTC. It specifies CASSLDSSGANVLTF.

V and J are TRBV7-3 and TRBJ2-2; 12 nucleotides line up with TRBD2. J lost 4 bases, V lost 5 bases, and 5 bases had no gene match. Per germline, CDR1 SGHTA and CDR2 FQGTGA. The CDR3 covers 16 residues. CDR3 residues: CASSPQGLAGTGELFF. The DNA for the CDR3 is TGTGCCAGCAGCCCTCAGGGACTAGCGGGCACCGGGGAGCTGTTTTTT.

V gene TRBV6-5 combines with J gene TRBJ2-7; 11 bases are shared with TRBD2. The CDR3 contains 14 residues. Germline CDR1 is MNHEY and CDR2 is SVGAGI. V dropped 2 bases and J dropped 5; count of bases not matched to a gene: 2. The CDR3 is CASSYASGRNEQYF. In nucleotides, the CDR3 is TGTGCCAGCAGTTACGCTAGCGGGAGGAACGAGCAGTACTTC.

The chain links TRBV5-1 to TRBJ2-3; TRBD2 matches at 10 bases. The CDR3 runs 15 residues. Trimming took 4 bases from V and 1 from J; bases not matched to a gene: 3. Per the germline V gene, CDR1 is SGHRS and CDR2 is YFSETQ. The CDR3 is CASSDGTSGTDTQYF. The CDR3 coding sequence is TGCGCCAGCAGCGACGGGACTAGCGGCACAGATACGCAGTATTTT.

The chain's CDR3 is CASSLELRGYNEQFF. The CDR3 region has the DNA TGCGCCAGCAGCTTGGAGCTCAGGGGCTACAATGAGCAGTTCTTC. The chain employs TRBV5-1 and TRBJ2-1; D perhaps matches TRBD1 (6 bases). The CDR3 extends over 15 amino acids. Germline CDR1 reads SGHRS; CDR2 reads YFSETQ. V lost 0 bases to trimming and J lost 3 bases, with 10 bases between them.

V gene TRBV29-1 combines with J gene TRBJ2-7; a weak D match, TRBD2 (5 bases). V dropped 7 bases and J dropped 0 bases, with 13 bases sitting between them. Germline V gives CDR1 SQVTM, CDR2 ANQGSEA. This CDR3 has 13 residues. The CDR3 protein is CSGGETYSYEQYF. Written as DNA, the CDR3 is TGCAGCGGGGGAGAAACTTACTCCTACGAGCAGTACTTC.

This clone appeared a single time. The genes are TRBV9 and TRBJ1-1; D ambiguous. Trimming removed 4 bases from V and 4 bases from J, with 14 bases in between. Germline CDR1 reads SGDLS; CDR2 reads YYNGEE. The CDR3 has 14 amino acids. In DNA, the CDR3 is TGTGCCAGCAGCCCCCTTCACGGGGTCACTGAAGCTTTCTTT. This translates into CASSPLHGVTEAFF.

The genes are TRBV7-2 and TRBJ2-5, with 7 bases aligning to TRBD2. This CDR3 is built from 14 residues. Germline assignment: CDR1 SGHTA and CDR2 FQGNSA. V gave up 1 base and J gave up 3 bases; unmatched junction bases: 2. In DNA form, the CDR3 reads TGTGCCAGCAGCTTAGACGGGGGGAAAGAGACCCAGTACTTC. Translation gives CASSLDGGKETQYF.

V is TRBV28 and J is TRBJ1-5; a weak D match, TRBD1 (6 bases). Germline CDR1 is MDHEN and CDR2 is SYDVKM. The length of the CDR3 is 14 residues. V shed 6 bases and J shed 3 bases, with 12 bases lying between them. CDR3 bases: TGTGCCAGCAGCTCCGGGACAACCAATCAGCCCCAGCATTTT. It translates to CASSSGTTNQPQHF.

V and J are TRBV5-8 and TRBJ2-5, with TRBD2 matching over 11 bases. V was pared by 0 bases and J by 5 bases, with 6 bases of the junction left unmatched. CDR1 SGHTS and CDR2 YDEGEE come from the germline V gene. The CDR3 is 16 amino acids. CDR3 amino acids: CASSLGTSGLSETQYF. The CDR3 DNA reads TGTGCCAGCAGCTTGGGGACTAGCGGGTTGTCGGAGACCCAGTACTTC.

The J gene is TRBJ2-1, the V gene TRBV15, with D perhaps TRBD2 (6 bases). The CDR3 length is 15 residues. Trimming took 1 base from V and 7 from J, leaving 14 bases between them. Germline V CDR1 and CDR2: LNHNV, YYDKDF (reference sequence). The CDR3 DNA is TGTGCCACCAGCAGAGTGGCGGGAAACCGTAATGAGCAGTTCTTC. It is translated as CATSRVAGNRNEQFF.

The chain couples TRBV5-1 to TRBJ2-5; D is perhaps TRBD2 (7 bases). The CDR3 loop spans 13 amino acids. V lost 9 bases and J 6 bases, leaving 18 bases between the germline ends. The V gene's germline CDR1 is SGHRS and CDR2 YFSETQ. The CDR3 coding sequence is TGCGCCACCAGGGAGGGAGGGACAAAGACCCAGTACTTC. Its translation is CATREGGTKTQYF.

The chain carries TRBV7-8 and TRBJ1-4; unclear D gene. V lost 5 bases to trimming and J lost 6 bases, with 13 bases between them. Germline lookup yields CDR1 SGHVS and CDR2 FQNEAQ. This CDR3 is built from 14 residues. CDR3 in DNA: TGTGCCAGCAGCCAGGCGGGCATTGATGAAAAACTGTTTTTT. Translated: CASSQAGIDEKLFF.

The rearrangement uses TRBV29-1 and TRBJ1-5; tentative D call: TRBD1 (6 bases). The germline V and J ends were trimmed by 5 bases and 2 bases, with 10 bases remaining between them. Germline CDR1 SQVTM, CDR2 ANQGSEA. The CDR3 is 13 residues long. The CDR3 nucleotides are TGCAGCGTTCCGGACAGATGCAATCAGCCCCAGCATTTT. Residues: CSVPDRCNQPQHF.